This TCR beta chain was recorded in a study of OX40 agonist ivuxolimab in advanced cancers. Study-wide context: Dose-escalation cases comprised hepatocellular carcinoma, melanoma, renal cell or head and neck cancer. Averaging 60 years in age, with a range of about 20 to 90, the cohort was around 85% male.

Between the trimmed V and J ends, which lost 0 bases and 0 bases, there was a span of 7 bases. CDR3 length: 14 amino acids. The V gene's germline CDR1 is SGDLS and CDR2 YYNGEE. A remark on this clone: Its target is not known.

Anyone with autoimmune disease history or systemic immunosuppression was excluded. General study findings and limits: Clonal expansion was seen in CD4+ and CD8+ blood T cells by week 6 at 0.1 to 3.0 mg/kg.

Repertoires were generated with immunoSEQ multiplex PCR, while TCRdb's copy carries only in-frame clones and drops some. The table has tens of thousands of clones, 70% to 85% seen once. The receptor's source is an adult with an advanced solid tumor such as melanoma, head and neck, liver or kidney cancer. Sequencing used CD4+ or CD8+ T cells sorted from blood, obtained in a trial of the OX40 agonist ivuxolimab. This chain links TRBV9 with TRBJ2-7; D possibly corresponds to TRBD2 (6 bases). Written as DNA, the CDR3 is TGTGCCAGCAGCGTAGGACTAGGCTCCTACGAGCAGTACTTC. This codes for CASSVGLGSYEQYF. The variable domain in full, with the rest retrieved from reference TRBV9 and TRBJ2-7, is DSGVTQTPKHLITATGQRVTLRCSPRSGDLSVYWYQQSLDQGLQFLIQYYNGEERAKGNILERFSAQQFPDLHSELNLSSLELGDSALYFCASSVGLGSYEQYFGPGTRLTVT.